A selection of T cell receptor beta chains follows, all from one sample in a study of OX40 agonist ivuxolimab in advanced cancers. Data came from immunoSEQ multiplex PCR; TCRdb stores just in-frame clones and leaves some out. The sample has tens of thousands of clones; 89% are singletons. The sequencing used CD4+ or CD8+ T cells sorted from blood, collected in a trial of the OX40 agonist ivuxolimab. The receptor set was obtained from an adult with an advanced solid tumor such as melanoma, head and neck, liver or kidney cancer. Each CDR3 is given with its conserved first and last residue. D genes are given only for firm matches. Size tells how often a clone was seen (once, few, many) or the class of an expanded clone, and some rows leave it out.

TRBJ2-7 NA TRBD1 TRBV14 CASSQSPGQGTEQYF TGTGCCAGCAGCCAATCCCCGGGACAGGGAACCGAGCAGTACTTC
TRBJ2-7 NA NA TRBV2 CASKGPGMIRYEQYF TGTGCCAGCAAGGGGCCAGGCATGATTCGGTACGAGCAGTACTTC
TRBJ1-5 NA TRBD1 TRBV6-5 CASSPSLGGQPQHF TGTGCCAGCAGTCCAAGTCTAGGGGGCCAGCCCCAGCATTTT
TRBJ2-1 NA TRBD2 TRBV5-4 CASSTGTSGPYNEQFF TGTGCCAGCAGCACTGGGACTAGCGGCCCCTACAATGAGCAGTTCTTC
TRBJ2-7 NA NA TRBV5-1 CASQDPQGSYEQYF TGCGCCAGCCAAGACCCCCAGGGATCCTACGAGCAGTACTTC
TRBJ2-3 NA NA TRBV4-2 CASSQDIGSTDTQYF TGTGCCAGCAGCCAAGATATCGGTAGCACAGATACGCAGTATTTT
TRBJ2-3 NA NA TRBV11-3 CASSLDFTDTQYF TGTGCCAGCAGCTTAGATTTCACAGATACGCAGTATTTT
TRBJ2-6 NA TRBD2 TRBV9 CASSVAGGRAGANVLTF TGTGCCAGCAGCGTAGCTGGTGGGAGGGCTGGGGCCAACGTCCTGACTTTC
TRBJ2-7 NA TRBD2 TRBV19 CASSRIAGGEFYEQYF TGTGCCAGTAGTCGAATAGCGGGAGGAGAGTTCTACGAGCAGTACTTC
TRBJ2-5 NA NA TRBV5-1 CASSSQGGVQETQYF TGCGCCAGCAGCTCCCAGGGCGGGGTACAAGAGACCCAGTACTTC
TRBJ2-7 few NA TRBV7-2 CASSQERTAQYF TGTGCCAGCAGTCAAGAACGGACAGCGCAGTACTTC
TRBJ1-1 NA NA TRBV5-1 CASSPTGVYTEAFF TGCGCCAGCAGCCCCACGGGGGTGTACACTGAAGCTTTCTTT
TRBJ1-3 NA NA TRBV10-3 CAASVGNTIYF TGTGCCGCCTCCGTCGGAAACACCATATATTTT
TRBJ1-2 once NA TRBV19 CASSPRGPDYGYTF TGTGCCAGTAGTCCCCGGGGGCCGGACTATGGCTACACCTTC
TRBJ2-3 NA TRBD2 TRBV7-2 CASRLAGGVDTQYF TGTGCCAGCAGACTAGCGGGAGGGGTAGATACGCAGTATTTT
TRBJ2-7 NA NA TRBV5-1 CASSWGLFSYEQYF TGCGCCAGCAGCTGGGGACTGTTCTCCTACGAGCAGTACTTC
TRBJ2-7 once NA TRBV5-4 CASRVMGVDEQYF TGTGCCAGCAGAGTGATGGGGGTCGACGAGCAGTACTTC
TRBJ2-7 NA TRBD1 TRBV5-1 CASSPGTGSTEQYF TGCGCCAGCAGTCCCGGGACAGGCTCCACCGAGCAGTACTTC
TRBJ2-1 NA NA TRBV6-6 CASSSFSGNEQFF TGTGCCAGCAGTTCGTTTAGCGGCAATGAGCAGTTCTTC
TRBJ2-7 NA NA TRBV7-2 CASSARSGPPMEQYF TGTGCCAGCAGCGCCCGCAGCGGGCCGCCTATGGAGCAGTACTTC
TRBJ2-2 NA NA TRBV16 CATIGVKNTGELFF TGTGCCACCATTGGAGTGAAGAACACCGGGGAGCTGTTTTTT
TRBJ2-6 NA NA TRBV21-1 CASSTRRLGTSGPGRANVLTF TGTGCCAGCAGCACCAGACGGCTTGGGACTAGCGGGCCCGGAAGGGCCAACGTCCTGACTTTC
TRBJ1-1 NA NA TRBV4-1 CASSQDGGRERVAFF TGCGCCAGCAGCCAGGATGGTGGGAGGGAACGAGTAGCTTTCTTT
TRBJ1-4 few NA TRBV14 CASSQERTKLFF TGTGCCAGCAGCCAAGAGAGAACTAAACTGTTTTTT
TRBJ1-2 NA NA TRBV5-6 CASSLALKRGYTF TGTGCCAGCAGCTTGGCCCTCAAAAGGGGCTACACCTTC
TRBJ1-2 NA NA TRBV5-6 CASRPGINYGYTF TGTGCCAGCAGACCAGGGATTAACTATGGCTACACCTTC
TRBJ2-2 NA NA TRBV6-6 CASSYSLRPVPGELFF TGTGCCAGCAGTTACTCTCTGAGACCTGTCCCCGGGGAGCTGTTTTTT
TRBJ1-5 few TRBD1 TRBV27 CASGYGTGIQPQHF TGTGCCAGCGGTTACGGGACAGGGATTCAGCCCCAGCATTTT
TRBJ2-3 NA NA TRBV28 CCAQGSTDTQYF TGTTGTGCGCAGGGGTCGACAGATACGCAGTATTTT
TRBJ1-1 few TRBD1 TRBV28 CASSVDRGTEAFF TGTGCCAGCAGTGTGGACAGGGGCACTGAAGCTTTCTTT
TRBJ2-1 NA NA TRBV29-1 CSVEDGTANEQFF TGCAGCGTTGAAGATGGTACAGCTAATGAGCAGTTCTTC
TRBJ2-7 NA NA TRBV7-2 CASSLESISLSYEQYF TGTGCCAGCAGCTTGGAGAGTATAAGCCTCTCCTACGAGCAGTACTTC
TRBJ1-1 few TRBD1 TRBV2 CASTQGARAFF TGTGCCAGCACGCAGGGGGCGAGGGCTTTCTTT
TRBJ2-1 NA NA TRBV2 CASSEALWGTGNEQFF TGTGCCAGCAGTGAAGCGCTTTGGGGTACAGGGAATGAGCAGTTCTTC
TRBJ2-1 NA TRBD2 TRBV11-2 CATARWLAGVGNEQFF TGTGCCACCGCCCGCTGGCTAGCGGGAGTAGGCAATGAGCAGTTCTTC
TRBJ2-7 NA NA TRBV2 CASSEDGLRGSYEQYF TGTGCCAGCAGTGAAGATGGCCTTAGAGGATCCTACGAGCAGTACTTC
TRBJ2-1 NA TRBD1 TRBV4-2 CASSQGQGAHNEQFF TGTGCCAGCAGCCAGGGACAGGGGGCCCACAATGAGCAGTTCTTC
TRBJ2-2 NA TRBD2 TRBV19 CATRWASGYTGELFF TGTGCCACCCGATGGGCTAGCGGATACACCGGGGAGCTGTTTTTT